Presented here are 3 T cell receptor beta chains from one specimen sequenced in a study of shared clonotypes between healthy human individuals. Using immunoSEQ multiplex PCR, the repertoire was profiled, and TCRdb retains in-frame clones only, with some absent. The table has roughly 2.5 million clones, around 90% seen once; the top ten hold 0.11% to 0.15%. Specimen: naive CD4+ T cells sorted from blood. The sample's subset: CD45RA+ positively selected. The receptor source for this set is a man aged 18 to 35 in good health.

CDR3 coding DNA: TGTGCCAGCAGTCGGACAGGGAAAAATCAGCCCCAGCATTTT. This translates into CASSRTGKNQPQHF. The chain couples TRBV6-5 to TRBJ1-5; 8 nucleotides align to TRBD1. CDR1 and CDR2 (germline): MNHEY, SVGAGI. CDR3 length equals 14 residues. Unmatched junction bases numbered 4, after V lost 5 bases and J lost 4 bases.

The gene calls are TRBV2 and TRBJ2-1; 9 nucleotides agree with TRBD2. The germline gives CDR1 SNHLY, CDR2 FYNNEI. The ends lost 7 bases at V and 5 bases at J; junction bases unmatched: 9. This CDR3 comprises 15 residues. For the CDR3, the DNA is TGTGCCAGCATGAGACTAGCGGAGGTGGACAATGAGCAGTTCTTC. Protein product: CASMRLAEVDNEQFF. The complete variable domain, with remaining parts taken from reference TRBV2 and TRBJ2-1, reads EPEVTQTPSHQVTQMGQEVILRCVPISNHLYFYWYRQILGQKVEFLVSFYNNEISEKSEIFDDQFSVERPDGSNFTLKIRSTKLEDSAMYFCASMRLAEVDNEQFFGPGTRLTVL.

The J gene is TRBJ1-1, the V gene TRBV4-1, with 7 bases matching TRBD1. The J segment lost 0 bases and the V segment lost 3 bases, leaving 7 bases of the junction unmatched. The CDR3 spans 16 residues. Germline V gene sequence: CDR1 MGHRA, CDR2 YSYEKL. For the CDR3, the DNA is TGCGCCAGCAGCCAGAGGACAGGCTTCCTGAACACTGAAGCTTTCTTT. It yields the protein CASSQRTGFLNTEAFF.